This T cell receptor beta chain was profiled in a study of monozygotic twins with inflammatory bowel disease (dated by TCRdb to between 2018 and 2021). For the wider study: A total of some 30 monozygotic twin pairs were included in the full study, comprising nine German pairs (four IBD-concordant, five IBD-discordant) and 19 IBD-discordant Danish pairs. Each individual had, on average, about 151 000 unique TCRalpha sequences and 181 000 unique TCRbeta sequences available for analysis. Disease-associated traits were sought mainly through comparisons between IBD patients and their genetically identical healthy co-twins within discordant pairs.

The library was made by 5' RACE. The input for every TCR library was roughly 4,000 ng of total RNA. For each sample, cDNA synthesis with SMARTScribe reverse transcriptase was split into eight separate reactions. During cDNA synthesis, template switching was used to introduce unique molecular identifiers that contained a 6-nucleotide sample barcode. TCRalpha and TCRbeta cDNA was amplified by two nested PCRs of 16 and 9 cycles, with bead purification after each PCR. Before amplification, the cDNA was treated with uracil DNA-glycosylase and purified using the QIAquick PCR purification kit. In the second PCR, Illumina TruSeq-compatible adapters and sample-specific barcodes were added. TapeStation and Qubit were used to check library quality and concentration, and 5 to 6.5 ng of each library was pooled. The pooled libraries were sequenced with 2 x 100 bp reads and custom sequencing primers on an Illumina HiSeq2500 single-index Rapid Run. The study's own analysis went as follows. UMI-based consensus assembly with MiGEC version 1.2.6 was used to correct PCR and sequencing errors. MiXCR version 2.1.1 was used to carry out V(D)J alignment, clonotype assembly and CDR3 extraction. Gene usage, clonotype sharing and MAIT/NKT TCR abundance were normalised by analysing the top 1000, 10 000 and 20 000 clonotypes per sample. Diversity was computed as the inverse Simpson index with the vegan R package after downsampling to 27 000 UMIs. Statistical testing used paired Mann-Whitney U tests on the discordant twin pairs and applied Benjamini-Hochberg correction for multiple testing. One entry per CDR3 protein sequence results from the TCRdb reprocessing of the reads, with DNA left out. These V and J calls are TCRdb output, not the study's own analysis. In this sample's table one finds about 170,000 distinct CDR3 sequences. The ten most abundant clones make up around 2.8% of the sample.

About this clonotype itself: Its antigen target is currently unknown.

Here is what the overall study found, with its caveats: Compared with healthy twins, IBD patients shared fewer clonotypes with other individuals, and the difference was most pronounced in patients with signs of disease activity. The analysis was unable to tell apart different T cell subtypes. Background noise and inter-individual variability may have been introduced into the repertoires by the differing immunosuppressive treatments among patients. No single strong signal or clonotype linked to IBD turned up in the results, so the idea that one exists was not supported. Repertoire similarity did not differ between concordant and discordant twins, possibly due to limited statistical power. Measured by the inverse Simpson index, TCRbeta repertoire diversity was lower in IBD patients than in their healthy co-twins.

CDR1 and CDR2 are drawn from the germline V gene: SGHRS, YFSETQ. CDR3 length: 16 amino acids, cysteine to phenylalanine. This entry has no DNA. From each donor, a roughly 2.5 ml peripheral blood sample was collected into PAXgene tubes and kept at -80 degrees C. Total RNA was isolated from whole blood with the PAXgene blood miRNA kit on an automated QIAcube, without T cell sorting. Peripheral blood from monozygotic twin pairs concordant or discordant for inflammatory bowel disease was subjected to deep TCRalpha and TCRbeta repertoire profiling with unique molecular barcoding. Smoking habits were recorded for all twin pairs, with individuals classified as current, former or never smokers.

Sequenced input: blood. The receptor's source is a human donor with ulcerative colitis or Crohn's disease, or a healthy co-twin of an affected twin (not recorded which). The chain is encoded by TRBV5-1 joined to TRBJ2-4; the TRBD2 assignment by TCRdb is unverifiable without DNA. The CDR3 here reads CASSLAVGNGENIQYF. The CDR3 plus the reference TRBV5-1 and TRBJ2-4 genes for the other parts give the full variable domain: KAGVTQTPRYLIKTRGQQVTLSCSPISGHRSVSWYQQTPGQGLQFLFEYFSETQRNKGNFPGRFSGRQFSNSRSEMNVSTLELGDSALYLCASSLAVGNGENIQYFGAGTRLSVL.